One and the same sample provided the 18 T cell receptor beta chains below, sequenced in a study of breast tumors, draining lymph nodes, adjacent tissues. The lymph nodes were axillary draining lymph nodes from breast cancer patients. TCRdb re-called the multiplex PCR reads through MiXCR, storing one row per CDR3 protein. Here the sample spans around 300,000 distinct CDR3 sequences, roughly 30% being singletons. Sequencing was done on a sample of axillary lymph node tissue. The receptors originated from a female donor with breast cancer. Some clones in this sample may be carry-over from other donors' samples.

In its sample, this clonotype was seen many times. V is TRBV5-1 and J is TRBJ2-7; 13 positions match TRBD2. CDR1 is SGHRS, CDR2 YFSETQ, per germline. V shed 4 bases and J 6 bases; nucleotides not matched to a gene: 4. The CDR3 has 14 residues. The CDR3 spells CASSPGTSGTEQYF. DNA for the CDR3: TGCGCCAGCAGCCCCGGGACTAGCGGGACCGAGCAGTACTTC.

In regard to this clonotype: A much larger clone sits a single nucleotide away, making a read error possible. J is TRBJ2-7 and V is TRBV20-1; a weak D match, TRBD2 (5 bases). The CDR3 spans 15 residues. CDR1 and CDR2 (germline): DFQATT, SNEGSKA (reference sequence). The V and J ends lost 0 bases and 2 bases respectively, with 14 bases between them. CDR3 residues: CSARDRGGWTYEQYF. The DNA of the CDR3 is TGCAGTGCTAGAGACCGGGGTGGGTGGACCTACGAGCAGTACTTC.

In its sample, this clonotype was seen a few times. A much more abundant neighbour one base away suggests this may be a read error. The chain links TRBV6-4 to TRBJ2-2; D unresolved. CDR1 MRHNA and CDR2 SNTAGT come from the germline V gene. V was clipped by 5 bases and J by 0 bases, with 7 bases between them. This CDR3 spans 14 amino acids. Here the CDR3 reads CASSLDPNTGELFF. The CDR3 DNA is TGTGCCAGCAGTCTTGATCCGAACACCGGGGAGCTGTTTTTT.

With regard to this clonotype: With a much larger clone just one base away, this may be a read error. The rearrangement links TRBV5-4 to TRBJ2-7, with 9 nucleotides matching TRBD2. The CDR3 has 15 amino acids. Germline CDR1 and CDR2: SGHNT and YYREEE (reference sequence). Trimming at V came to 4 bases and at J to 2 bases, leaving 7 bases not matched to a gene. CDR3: CASSRGTSSTYEQYF. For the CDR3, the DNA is TGTGCCAGCAGCAGAGGGACTAGCTCGACCTACGAGCAGTACTTC.

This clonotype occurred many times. CDR3 nucleotide sequence: TGTGCCAGTACAGGACACATGAACACCGGGGAGCTGTTTTTT. As protein: CASTGHMNTGELFF. The chain joins TRBV9 to TRBJ2-2, with D perhaps TRBD1 (5 bases). Germline V gives CDR1 SGDLS, CDR2 YYNGEE. With 8 bases removed from V and 1 base from J, the gap between germline ends came to 12 bases. The CDR3 spans 14 residues.

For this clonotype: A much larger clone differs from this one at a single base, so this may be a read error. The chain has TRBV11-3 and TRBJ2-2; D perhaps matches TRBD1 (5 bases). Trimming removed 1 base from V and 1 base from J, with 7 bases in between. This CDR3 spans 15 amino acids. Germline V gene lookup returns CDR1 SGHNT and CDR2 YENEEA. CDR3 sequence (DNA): TGTGCCAGCAGCTTAGTCAGGGAGAACACCGGGGAGCTGTTTTTT. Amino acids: CASSLVRENTGELFF.

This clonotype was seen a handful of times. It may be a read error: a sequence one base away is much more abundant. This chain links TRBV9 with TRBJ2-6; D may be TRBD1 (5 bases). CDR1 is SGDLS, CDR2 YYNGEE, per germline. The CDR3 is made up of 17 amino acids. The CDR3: CASSVDPHETGATVLTF. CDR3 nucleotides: TGTGCCAGCAGCGTAGACCCCCATGAGACTGGGGCCACCGTCCTGACTTTC.

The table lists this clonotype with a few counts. The CDR3 here is CASSKAGDTEAFF. CDR3 sequence (DNA): TGTGCCAGTAGTAAGGCTGGGGACACTGAAGCTTTCTTT. V usage is TRBV19 and J usage is TRBJ1-1; no firm D call. The CDR3 is made up of 13 amino acids. Trimming removed 4 bases at V and 3 bases at J, with 9 bases between. Per germline, CDR1 LNHDA and CDR2 SQIVND (reference sequence).

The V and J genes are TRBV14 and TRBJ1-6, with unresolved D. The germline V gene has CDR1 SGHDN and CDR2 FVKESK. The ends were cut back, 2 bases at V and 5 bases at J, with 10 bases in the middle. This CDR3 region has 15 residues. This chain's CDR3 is CASSQLLTDNSPLHF. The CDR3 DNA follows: TGTGCCAGCAGCCAACTCCTCACGGATAATTCACCCCTCCACTTT.

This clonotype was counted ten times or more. Here the CDR3 reads CSARMVLAGNREQFF. In DNA form, the CDR3 reads TGCAGTGCTAGAATGGTACTAGCGGGAAATCGTGAGCAGTTCTTC. This sequence joins TRBV20-1 and TRBJ2-1; 10 nucleotides agree with TRBD2. CDR1 and CDR2 from the germline V gene are DFQATT and SNEGSKA (reference sequence). V shed 2 bases, J shed 9 bases, and the junction held 10 bases outside the gene matches. This CDR3 is built from 15 residues.

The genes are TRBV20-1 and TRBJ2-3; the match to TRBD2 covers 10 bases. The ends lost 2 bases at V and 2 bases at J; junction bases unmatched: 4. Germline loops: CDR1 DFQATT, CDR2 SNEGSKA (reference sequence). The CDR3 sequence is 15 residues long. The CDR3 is CSARRTSGVTDTQYF. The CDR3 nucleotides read TGCAGTGCTAGACGCACTAGCGGGGTCACAGATACGCAGTATTTT.

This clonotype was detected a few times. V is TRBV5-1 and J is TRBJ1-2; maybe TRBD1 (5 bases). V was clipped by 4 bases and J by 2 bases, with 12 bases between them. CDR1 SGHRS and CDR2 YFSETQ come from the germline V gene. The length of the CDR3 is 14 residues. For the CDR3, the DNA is TGCGCCAGCAGCGGCGGGGCCCCCAACTATGGCTACACCTTC. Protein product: CASSGGAPNYGYTF.

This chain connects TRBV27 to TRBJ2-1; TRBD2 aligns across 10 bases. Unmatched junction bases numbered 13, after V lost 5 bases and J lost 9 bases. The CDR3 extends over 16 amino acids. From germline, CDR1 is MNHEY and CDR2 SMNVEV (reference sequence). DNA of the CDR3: TGTGCCAGCAGTCGGACTAGCGGCTACACGCTGGGTGAGCAGTTCTTC. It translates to CASSRTSGYTLGEQFF.

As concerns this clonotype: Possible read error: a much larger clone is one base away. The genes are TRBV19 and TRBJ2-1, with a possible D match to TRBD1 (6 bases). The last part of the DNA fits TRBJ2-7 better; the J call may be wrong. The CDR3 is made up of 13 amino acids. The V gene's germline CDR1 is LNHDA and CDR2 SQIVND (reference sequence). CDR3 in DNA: TGTGCCAGTAGGGACAGCTATTACAATGAGCAGTACTTC. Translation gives CASRDSYYNEQYF.

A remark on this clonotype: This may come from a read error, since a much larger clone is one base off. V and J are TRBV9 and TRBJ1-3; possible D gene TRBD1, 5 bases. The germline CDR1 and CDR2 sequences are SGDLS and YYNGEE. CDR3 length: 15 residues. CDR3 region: CASSGSGTSGNTTYF. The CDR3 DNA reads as TGTGCCAGCAGCGGAAGTGGGACTTCTGGAAACACCACATATTTT. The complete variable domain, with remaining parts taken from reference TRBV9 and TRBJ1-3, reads DSGVTQTPKHLITATGQRVTLRCSPRSGDLSVYWYQQSLDQGLQFLIQYYNGEERAKGNILERFSAQQFPDLHSELNLSSLELGDSALYFCASSGSGTSGNTTYFGEGSWLTVV.

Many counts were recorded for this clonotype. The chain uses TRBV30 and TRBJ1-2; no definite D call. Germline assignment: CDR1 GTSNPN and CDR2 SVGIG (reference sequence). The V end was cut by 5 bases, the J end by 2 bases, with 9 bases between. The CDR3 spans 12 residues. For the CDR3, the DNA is TGTGCCTGGGACGATCAAAACTATGGCTACACCTTC. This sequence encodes CAWDDQNYGYTF.

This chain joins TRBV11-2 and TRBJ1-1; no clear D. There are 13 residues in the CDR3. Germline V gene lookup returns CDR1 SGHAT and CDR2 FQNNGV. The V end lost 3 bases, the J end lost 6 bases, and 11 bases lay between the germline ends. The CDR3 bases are TGTGCCAGCAGCTTCCATCTTGCCGCTGAAGCTTTCTTT. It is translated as CASSFHLAAEAFF.

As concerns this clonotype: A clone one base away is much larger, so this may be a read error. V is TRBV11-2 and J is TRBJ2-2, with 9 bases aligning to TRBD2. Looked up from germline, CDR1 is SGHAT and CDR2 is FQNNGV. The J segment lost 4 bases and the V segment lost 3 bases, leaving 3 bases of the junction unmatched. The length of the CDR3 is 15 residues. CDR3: CASSFGLATTGELFF. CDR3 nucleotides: TGTGCCAGCAGCTTTGGACTAGCGACCACCGGGGAGCTGTTTTTT.